The present T cell receptor beta chain was sequenced within a study of blood T cell repertoires in COVID-19. The CDR3 totals 17 residues. V was clipped by 6 bases and J by 0 bases; unmatched bases: 11. Per the germline V gene, CDR1 is KGHSH and CDR2 is LQKENI. Residents of about two dozen US areas, aged about 18 to 89 years, made up the participants. Cohorts were assigned according to the clinical history that participants reported. Original data processing: The authors estimated nucleated cell counts from reference gene primer amplification. TCRdb's table, derived via immunoSEQ multiplex PCR, lists solely in-frame clones and lacks some. The D gene and trimming were derived from the DNA, and the V and J assignments and clone size from that table. Among roughly 380,000 clones listed, about 90% were seen once.

J is TRBJ2-1 and V is TRBV18, with 7 bases matching TRBD2. The origin of this receptor is a woman aged 25 to 39 who had recovered from COVID-19. Sequencing used PBMCs or T cells enriched from blood (not recorded which). The CDR3 here is CASSPSSGRSSYNEQFF. CDR3 in DNA: TGTGCCAGCTCCCCATCTAGCGGCCGAAGCTCCTACAATGAGCAGTTCTTC.